One sample yielded the 5 T cell receptor beta chains listed below, sequenced in a study of T cell changes during pregnancy in multiple sclerosis. Repertoires were generated with immunoSEQ multiplex PCR, while TCRdb's copy carries only in-frame clones and drops some. The profile shows some 27,000 clones, around nine tenths of them singletons. Sequenced here: CD4+ T cells from peripheral blood mononuclear cells, sampled in the first trimester of pregnancy. All receptors derive from a female donor in good health, enrolled as a control in a pregnancy study.

The chain couples TRBV5-1 to TRBJ2-5; 8 bases align to TRBD1. The DNA end lines up better with TRBJ2-7; the J call may be wrong. This CDR3 is built from 16 residues. The germline V gene encodes CDR1 SGHRS and CDR2 YFSETQ. The CDR3 spells CASNPSGGQGAGEQYF. The DNA for the CDR3 is TGCGCCAGCAACCCCTCAGGCGGGCAGGGGGCCGGCGAGCAGTACTTC.

This chain links TRBV14 with TRBJ2-3; 8 bases line up with TRBD2. CDR3 length: 15 amino acids. V lost 3 bases, J lost 9 bases, and 11 bases stayed unmatched. Germline V gene lookup returns CDR1 SGHDN and CDR2 FVKESK. In DNA, the CDR3 is TGTGCCAGCAGCCAGGCGGGAGGTGGTCCCGGGACGCAGTATTTT. Translation gives CASSQAGGGPGTQYF.

The rearrangement joins TRBV6-5 to TRBJ2-1, with a weak D call TRBD2 (6 bases). V dropped 5 bases and J dropped 5 bases, with 16 bases sitting between them. Looked up from germline, CDR1 is MNHEY and CDR2 is SVGAGI. CDR3 length: 15 amino acids. The CDR3 DNA reads as TGTGCCAGCAGTCCGTGGGCGGGAAGCCACAATGAGCAGTTCTTC. This translates into CASSPWAGSHNEQFF.

The CDR3 nucleotides are TGTGCCAGCAGCCGGCCAGCGGGAGGAGCCACAGATACGCAGTATTTT. This encodes CASSRPAGGATDTQYF. This sequence joins TRBV7-2 and TRBJ2-3, with TRBD2 matching over 9 bases. V lost 5 bases, J lost 2 bases, and 8 bases stayed unmatched. Germline V CDR1 and CDR2: SGHTA, FQGNSA. This CDR3 is built from 16 residues.

The chain employs TRBV7-9 and TRBJ2-1; 11 bases agree with TRBD2. The V gene's germline CDR1 is SEHNR and CDR2 FQNEAQ (reference sequence). V was clipped by 3 bases and J by 9 bases; unmatched bases: 19. CDR3 length: 19 amino acids. The CDR3 sequence: CASSFPYRRLAGGQVEQFF. In DNA form, the CDR3 reads TGTGCCAGCAGCTTCCCTTACCGCCGGTTAGCGGGAGGGCAAGTTGAGCAGTTCTTC.